This TCR beta chain was documented in a study of a mutant IDH1 vaccine in newly diagnosed glioma. Across the study: The study started vaccination 4-6 weeks after radiotherapy alone, or with temozolomide cycles.

Regarding time point: week 23, last vaccination. The content of each vaccine dose was 300 ug of mutant IDH1 20-mer peptide, and topical imiquimod accompanied it. Each donor presented with a new WHO grade 3 or 4 astrocytoma that tested IDH1-mutant and showed ATRX loss. V lost 1 base and J lost 4, with 10 bases in between. The CDR3 length is 14 residues. CDR1 and CDR2 (germline): SEHNR, FQNEAQ (reference sequence). Notes on this clone: The antigen is undetermined.

Repertoires were generated with immunoSEQ multiplex PCR, while TCRdb's copy carries only in-frame clones and drops some. The sample includes some 38,000 clones, roughly 79% of them seen just once. The material was PBMCs, obtained from a glioma patient whose treatment included an IDH1 peptide vaccine. The sequence was obtained from a man in his forties with glioma. The chain carries TRBV7-9 and TRBJ1-1; tentatively, D is TRBD1 (6 bases). The CDR3 nucleotides read TGTGCCAGCAGCTTAGTTGGGGGCCCCACTGAAGCTTTCTTT. Translating gives CASSLVGGPTEAFF. The entire variable domain, with the rest obtained from reference TRBV7-9 and TRBJ1-1, is as follows: DTGVSQNPRHKITKRGQNVTFRCDPISEHNRLYWYRQTLGQGPEFLTYFQNEAQLEKSRLLSDRFSAERPKGSFSTLEIQRTEQGDSAMYLCASSLVGGPTEAFFGQGTRLTVV.